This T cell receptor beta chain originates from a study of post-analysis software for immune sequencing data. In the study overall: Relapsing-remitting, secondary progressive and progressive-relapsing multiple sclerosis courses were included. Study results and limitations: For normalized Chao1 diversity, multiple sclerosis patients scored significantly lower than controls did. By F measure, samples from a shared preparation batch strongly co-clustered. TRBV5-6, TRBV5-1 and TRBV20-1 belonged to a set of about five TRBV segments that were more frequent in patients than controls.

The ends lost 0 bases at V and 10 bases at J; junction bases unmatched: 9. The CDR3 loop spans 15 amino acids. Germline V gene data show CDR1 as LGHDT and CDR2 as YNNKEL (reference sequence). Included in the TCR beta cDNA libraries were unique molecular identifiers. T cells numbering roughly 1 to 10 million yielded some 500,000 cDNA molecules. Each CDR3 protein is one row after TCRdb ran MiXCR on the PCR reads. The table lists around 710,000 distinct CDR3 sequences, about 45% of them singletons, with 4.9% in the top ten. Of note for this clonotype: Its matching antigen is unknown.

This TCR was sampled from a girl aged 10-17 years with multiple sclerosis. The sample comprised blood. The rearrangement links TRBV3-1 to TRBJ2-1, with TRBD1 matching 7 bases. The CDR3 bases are TGTGCCAGCAGCCAAGATCTGGCAGGGGGTGTAGAGCAGTTCTTC. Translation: CASSQDLAGGVEQFF.